The source of this T cell receptor (beta chain) is a study of T cell responses to AZD1222 COVID-19 vaccine. Study-level information: Whether given at about 4 or about 12 weeks, second doses were pooled. Study-wide results and caveats: The reported proportion of spike-specific TCRs targeting unmutated variant regions was nearly half. There were mostly white British donors and more females than males, and clonal diversity was possibly underestimated. Only a handful of AZD1222 recipients tested seropositive at baseline.

The protocol was immunoSEQ multiplex PCR, while the TCRdb copy is restricted to in-frame clones and leaves out a portion. The sample comprises about 120,000 clones, 80% to 95% of which are singletons, and around 14% rests with the top ten. To note about this clone: Its antigen is as yet unknown.

Germline V gives CDR1 SGHRS, CDR2 YFSETQ. The junction had 3 bases not matched to a gene; V was cut back by 0 bases and J by 2 bases. The CDR3 has 16 amino acids. The specimen was peripheral blood, collected on day 0 of AZD1222 vaccination. The clonotype was recovered from an adult in good health. The gene calls are TRBV5-1 and TRBJ2-3, with 10 positions matching TRBD1. This chain's CDR3 is CASSLVGTGVTDTQYF. CDR3 bases: TGCGCCAGCAGCTTGGTGGGGACAGGGGTCACAGATACGCAGTATTTT.